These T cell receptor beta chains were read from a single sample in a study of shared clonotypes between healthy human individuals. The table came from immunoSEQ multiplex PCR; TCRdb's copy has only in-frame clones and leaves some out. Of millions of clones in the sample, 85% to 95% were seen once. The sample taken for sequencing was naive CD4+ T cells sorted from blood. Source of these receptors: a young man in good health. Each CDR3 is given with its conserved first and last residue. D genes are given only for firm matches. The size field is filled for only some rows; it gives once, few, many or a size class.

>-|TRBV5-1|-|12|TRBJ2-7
CASSPGTYEQYF
TGCGCCAGCAGCCCAGGGACCTACGAGCAGTACTTC
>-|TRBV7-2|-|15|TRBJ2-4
CASSLSVLAKNIQYF
TGTGCCAGCAGCTTATCGGTGTTAGCCAAAAACATTCAGTACTTC
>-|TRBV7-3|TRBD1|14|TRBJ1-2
CASSSGQGLYGYTF
TGTGCCAGCAGCTCGGGACAGGGCCTCTATGGCTACACCTTC
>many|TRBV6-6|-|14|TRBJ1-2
CASSYDGRPYGYTF
TGTGCCAGCAGTTATGACGGACGGCCCTATGGCTACACCTTC
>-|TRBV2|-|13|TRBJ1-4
CASTYRTDEKLFF
TGTGCCAGCACCTATCGGACAGATGAAAAACTGTTTTTT
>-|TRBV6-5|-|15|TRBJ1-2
CASSYLLDSVNGYTF
TGTGCCAGCAGTTACCTCCTTGACAGCGTAAATGGCTACACCTTC
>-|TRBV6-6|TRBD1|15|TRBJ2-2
CASSYTGTGAGELFF
TGTGCCAGCAGTTACACCGGGACAGGGGCCGGGGAGCTGTTTTTT
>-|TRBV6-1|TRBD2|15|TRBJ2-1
CASTERPSGYNEQFF
TGTGCCAGCACAGAAAGGCCTAGCGGCTACAATGAGCAGTTCTTC
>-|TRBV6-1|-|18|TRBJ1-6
CASSGPDHSSSYNSPLHF
TGTGCCAGCAGTGGACCGGACCATTCGAGCTCCTATAATTCACCCCTCCACTTT
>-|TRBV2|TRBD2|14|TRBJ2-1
CASVNSGSYNEQFF
TGTGCCAGTGTCAACAGCGGGAGCTACAATGAGCAGTTCTTC
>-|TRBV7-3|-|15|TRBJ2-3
CASSLSLGEADTQYF
TGTGCCAGCAGCTTATCCTTGGGAGAAGCAGATACGCAGTATTTT
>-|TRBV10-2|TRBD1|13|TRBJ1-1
CATQPGTDTEAFF
TGCGCCACCCAACCCGGGACAGACACTGAAGCTTTCTTT
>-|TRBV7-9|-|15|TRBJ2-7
CASSLAGQGSYEQYF
TGTGCCAGCAGCTTAGCAGGGCAGGGGAGTTACGAGCAGTACTTC
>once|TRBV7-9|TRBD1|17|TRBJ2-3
CASSPPWGQHNTDTQYF
TGTGCCAGCAGCCCACCTTGGGGACAGCACAACACAGATACGCAGTATTTT
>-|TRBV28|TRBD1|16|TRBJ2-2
CASRQARTGGAGELFF
TGTGCCTCCAGGCAGGCCCGGACAGGGGGAGCCGGGGAGCTGTTTTTT
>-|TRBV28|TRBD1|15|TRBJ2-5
CASGKGQGLSETQYF
TGTGCCAGCGGAAAGGGACAGGGGCTTTCAGAGACCCAGTACTTC
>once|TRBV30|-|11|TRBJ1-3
CASSPGNTIYF
TGTGCCAGTAGCCCGGGAAACACCATATATTTT
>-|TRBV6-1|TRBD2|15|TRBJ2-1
CASRRGLVEGNEQFF
TGTGCCAGCAGGAGGGGACTAGTTGAGGGCAATGAGCAGTTCTTC
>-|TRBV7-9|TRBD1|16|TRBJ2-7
CASSTHRTGGLYEQYF
TGTGCCAGCAGCACCCATCGGACAGGGGGCCTTTACGAGCAGTACTTC
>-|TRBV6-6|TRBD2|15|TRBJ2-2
CASSSAGVGSGELFF
TGTGCCAGCAGTTCAGCGGGAGTAGGATCCGGGGAGCTGTTTTTT
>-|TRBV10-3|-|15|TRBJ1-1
CASGAEPRNPTEAFF
TGTGCCAGCGGGGCTGAACCCAGAAACCCCACTGAAGCTTTCTTT
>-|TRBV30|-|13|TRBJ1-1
CAWNNRQFGEAFF
TGTGCCTGGAATAATCGGCAGTTCGGGGAAGCTTTCTTT
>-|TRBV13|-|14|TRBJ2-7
CASRRAGVSYEQYF
TGTGCCAGCCGCCGTGCAGGGGTCTCCTACGAGCAGTACTTC
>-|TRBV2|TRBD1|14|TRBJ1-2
CASTRDRGTEGYTF
TGTGCCAGCACACGGGACAGGGGTACCGAAGGCTACACCTTC
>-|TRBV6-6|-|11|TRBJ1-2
CASRGIGGYTF
TGTGCCAGCCGAGGGATAGGTGGCTACACCTTC
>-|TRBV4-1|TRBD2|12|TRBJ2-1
CASSLAGGRQFF
TGTGCCAGCAGCTTAGCGGGGGGGCGCCAGTTCTTC
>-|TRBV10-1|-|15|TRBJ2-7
CASSPSAGSKREQYF
TGCGCCAGCAGCCCCTCCGCGGGATCTAAGCGCGAGCAGTACTTC
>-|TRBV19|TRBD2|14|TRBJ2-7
CASSPSGRDWEQYF
TGTGCCAGTAGTCCTAGCGGGAGAGATTGGGAGCAGTACTTC